This T cell receptor (beta chain) appears in the sequencing data of a study of shared clonotypes between healthy human individuals. Study at large: Per donor, CD8 memory used one plate, CD8 naive used two, CD4 memory used three and CD4 naive used three. Points from the study as a whole: Represented diversity, genetic and exposure-history alike, was limited by few donors.

The CDR3 length is 16 residues. With 7 bases clipped from V and 0 bases from J, the junction kept 8 bases outside the gene matches. Per the germline V gene, CDR1 is SNHLY and CDR2 is FYNNEI. About this clone itself: Antigen: not known.

Libraries were prepared by immunoSEQ multiplex PCR; TCRdb keeps only in-frame clonotypes and omits some of them. The sample has approximately 1.4 million clones; 98% are singletons. What was sequenced was naive CD4+ T cells sorted from blood. As for subset: CD45RA+ positively selected. This TCR was sampled from a man in his thirties or forties in good health. The chain is built from TRBV2 and TRBJ2-1; 8 nucleotides agree with TRBD2. The DNA of the CDR3 is TGTGCCAGCAACCCCCTCGCGGGAGGCTCCTACAATGAGCAGTTCTTC. Amino acid sequence: CASNPLAGGSYNEQFF.